This T cell receptor (beta chain) was sequenced for a study of patients and donors after allogeneic stem cell transplantation. The ends lost 4 bases at V and 6 bases at J; junction bases unmatched: 9. CDR1 and CDR2 from the germline V gene are SQVTM and ANQGSEA. The CDR3 sequence is 14 residues long. TCRdb re-called the RT-PCR reads through MiXCR, storing one row per CDR3 protein. Seen here are about a million distinct CDR3 sequences, roughly 18% observed once, and the top ten hold 5% to 6.5%. This clonotype was found a few times. The sequence came from a human donor who was either an allogeneic HSCT recipient or a stem cell or donor lymphocyte infusion donor (not recorded which). It is not recorded whose cells these are; they may come from a transplant donor. Specimen: blood, either unsorted or a sorted T cell fraction (not recorded which). The V call is TRBV29-1, the J call TRBJ1-1, with 9 bases that match TRBD1. The CDR3 region is CSVGNTGGKAEAFF. The CDR3 nucleotides read TGCAGCGTTGGTAACACAGGGGGCAAGGCTGAAGCTTTCTTT.